This T cell receptor beta chain was obtained from a study of blood T cell repertoires in COVID-19. Study summary: Some COVID-19 samples were acute and others convalescent; all came from the United States, Italy and Spain.

Authors' methods: Estimated nucleated cell counts came from reference gene primer amplification. Clones were read by immunoSEQ multiplex PCR, and TCRdb kept only the in-frame ones, dropping some. V and J calls and clone size are as listed in that table; D and trimming were resolved from the DNA. This table has approximately 350,000 clones, around four fifths appearing once. V was trimmed by 1 base and J by 0 bases, leaving 6 bases between them. The V gene's germline CDR1 is LGHDT and CDR2 YNNKEL (reference sequence). This CDR3 has 14 residues. This receptor was taken from a man aged 25 to 45 with active or convalescent COVID-19. The sequenced material came from peripheral blood. The chain is built from TRBV3-1 (or the pseudogene TRBV3-2) and TRBJ1-1, with a weak D call TRBD1 (6 bases). In DNA, the CDR3 is TGTGCCAGCAGCCAAGGGACAGTGAACACTGAAGCTTTCTTT. Translating gives CASSQGTVNTEAFF.